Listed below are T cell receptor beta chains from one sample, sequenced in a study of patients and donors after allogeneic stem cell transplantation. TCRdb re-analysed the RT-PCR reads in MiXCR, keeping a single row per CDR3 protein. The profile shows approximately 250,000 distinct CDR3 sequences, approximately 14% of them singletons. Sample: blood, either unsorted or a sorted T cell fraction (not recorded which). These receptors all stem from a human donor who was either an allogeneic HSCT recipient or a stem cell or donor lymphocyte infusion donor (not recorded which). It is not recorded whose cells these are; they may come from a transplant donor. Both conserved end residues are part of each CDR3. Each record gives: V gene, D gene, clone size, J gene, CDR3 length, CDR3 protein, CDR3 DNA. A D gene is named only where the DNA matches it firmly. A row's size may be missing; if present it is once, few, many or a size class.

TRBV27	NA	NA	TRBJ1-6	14	CASSLRGPGSPLHF	TGTGCCAGCAGCCTCCGCGGACCGGGTTCACCCCTCCACTTT
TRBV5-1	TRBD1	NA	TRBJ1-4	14	CASSRILQGAELFF	TGCGCCAGCAGCCGAATTTTACAGGGGGCAGAACTGTTTTTT
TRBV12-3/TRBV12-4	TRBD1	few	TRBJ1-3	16	CASSFRGQGSGNTIYF	TGTGCCAGCAGTTTCCGGGGACAGGGGTCTGGAAACACCATATATTTT
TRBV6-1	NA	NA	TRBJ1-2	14	CASKAGPQLGGYTF	TGTGCCAGCAAGGCCGGGCCGCAACTAGGGGGCTACACCTTC
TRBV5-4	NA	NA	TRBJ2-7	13	CASSLYVGGEQYF	TGTGCCAGCAGCTTGTACGTCGGGGGCGAGCAGTACTTC
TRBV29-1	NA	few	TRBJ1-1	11	CSVGGGTEAFF	TGCAGCGTAGGTGGTGGCACTGAAGCTTTCTTT
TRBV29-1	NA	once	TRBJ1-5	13	CSVVAGTNQPQHF	TGCAGCGTTGTTGCGGGAACCAATCAGCCCCAGCATTTT
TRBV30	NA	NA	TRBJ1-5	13	CAWSVAENQPQHF	TGTGCCTGGAGTGTGGCAGAGAATCAGCCCCAGCATTTT
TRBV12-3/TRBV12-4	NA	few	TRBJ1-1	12	CASRKMEAEAFF	TGTGCCAGCAGGAAAATGGAGGCTGAAGCTTTCTTT
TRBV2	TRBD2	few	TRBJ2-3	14	CASSEARSGNTQYF	TGTGCCAGCAGTGAAGCAAGGAGCGGGAACACGCAGTATTTT
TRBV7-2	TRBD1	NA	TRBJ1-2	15	CASRPPQGFNYGYTF	TGTGCCAGCAGACCCCCACAGGGGTTCAACTATGGCTACACCTTC
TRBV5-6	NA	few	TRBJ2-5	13	CASSESWSETQYF	TGTGCCAGCAGCGAGAGTTGGTCCGAGACCCAGTACTTC
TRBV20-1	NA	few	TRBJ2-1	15	CSARNTLGAYNEQFF	TGCAGTGCTAGAAACACATTGGGGGCCTACAATGAGCAGTTCTTC
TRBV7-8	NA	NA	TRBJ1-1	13	CANRQIMNTEAFF	TGTGCCAACCGACAGATCATGAACACTGAAGCTTTCTTT
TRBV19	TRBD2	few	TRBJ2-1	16	CASSIGQTSGSDEQFF	TGTGCCAGTAGTATAGGGCAGACTAGCGGGAGCGATGAGCAGTTCTTC
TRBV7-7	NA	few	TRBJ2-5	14	CASSLGPDQETQYF	TGTGCCAGCAGTTTGGGACCGGACCAAGAGACCCAGTACTTC
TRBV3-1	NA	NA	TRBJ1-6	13	CASSQLYNSPLHF	TGTGCCAGCAGCCAGTTGTATAATTCACCCCTCCACTTT
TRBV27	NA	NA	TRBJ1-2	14	CASSLSYGGYGYTF	TGTGCCAGCAGTTTATCGTACGGGGGATATGGCTACACCTTC
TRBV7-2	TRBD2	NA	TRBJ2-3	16	CASSPIAGGRTDTQYF	TGTGCCAGCAGCCCAATAGCGGGGGGACGCACAGATACGCAGTATTTT
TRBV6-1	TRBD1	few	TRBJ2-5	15	CASSPEYRGLETQYF	TGTGCCAGCAGTCCGGAATACAGGGGTTTGGAGACCCAGTACTTC
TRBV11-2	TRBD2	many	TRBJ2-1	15	CASSPRLAEGVEQFF	TGTGCCAGCAGCCCCCGACTAGCGGAGGGGGTGGAGCAGTTCTTC
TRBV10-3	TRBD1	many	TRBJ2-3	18	CAISEFAGTVFSTDTQYF	TGTGCCATCAGTGAGTTCGCCGGGACAGTATTCAGCACAGATACGCAGTATTTT
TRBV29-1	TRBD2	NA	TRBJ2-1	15	CSVGGIGTTGNEQFF	TGCAGCGTTGGGGGGATTGGGACTACCGGAAATGAGCAGTTCTTC
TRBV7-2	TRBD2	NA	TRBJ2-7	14	CASSFRDGGYEQYF	TGTGCCAGCAGCTTCCGGGACGGGGGGTACGAGCAGTACTTC
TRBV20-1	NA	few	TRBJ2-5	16	CSARDFRGGPQETQYF	TGCAGTGCTAGAGATTTTCGGGGCGGACCCCAAGAGACCCAGTACTTC
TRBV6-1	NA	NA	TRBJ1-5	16	CASSENRDGLRRPQHF	TGTGCCAGCAGTGAAAACCGGGACGGTTTGAGACGGCCCCAGCATTTT
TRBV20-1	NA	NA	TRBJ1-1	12	CSARYGRTEAFF	TGCAGTGCTAGGTACGGTAGGACTGAAGCTTTCTTT
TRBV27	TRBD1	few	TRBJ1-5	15	CASSLLAGGNQPQHF	TGTGCCAGCAGTTTACTGGCAGGGGGTAATCAGCCCCAGCATTTT
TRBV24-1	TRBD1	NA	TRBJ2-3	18	CATSDGSGTGVRADTQYF	TGTGCCACCAGTGATGGATCCGGGACAGGGGTTCGAGCAGATACGCAGTATTTT
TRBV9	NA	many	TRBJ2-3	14	CASSVGSSTDTQYF	TGTGCCAGCAGCGTAGGGAGCAGCACAGATACGCAGTATTTT
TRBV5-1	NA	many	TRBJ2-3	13	CASSAMGTDTQYF	TGCGCCAGCAGCGCGATGGGCACAGATACGCAGTATTTT
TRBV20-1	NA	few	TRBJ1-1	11	CSAGPYTEAFF	TGCAGTGCGGGACCGTACACTGAAGCTTTCTTT
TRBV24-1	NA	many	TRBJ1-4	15	CATSDSLPTGEKLFF	TGTGCCACCAGTGATTCTCTCCCGACAGGAGAAAAACTGTTTTTT
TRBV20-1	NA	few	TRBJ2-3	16	CSARDADVWGTDSQYF	TGCAGTGCTAGAGACGCGGACGTATGGGGCACAGATTCGCAGTATTTT
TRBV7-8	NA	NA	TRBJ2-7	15	CASSLVPRDSYEQYF	TGTGCCAGCAGCTTAGTACCAAGGGACTCCTACGAGCAGTACTTC
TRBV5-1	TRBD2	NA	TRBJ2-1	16	CASSLDGGGPYNEQFF	TGCGCCAGCAGCTTGGATGGCGGGGGGCCCTACAATGAGCAGTTCTTC
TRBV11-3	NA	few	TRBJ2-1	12	CASSLDSDEQFF	TGTGCCAGCAGCTTAGATAGCGATGAGCAGTTCTTC
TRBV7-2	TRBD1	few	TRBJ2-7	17	CASSLEAGGHGAYEQYF	TGTGCCAGCAGCTTAGAGGCAGGGGGCCATGGGGCCTACGAGCAGTACTTC
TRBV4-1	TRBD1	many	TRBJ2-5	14	CASSLGTARETQYF	TGCGCCAGCAGCCTCGGGACAGCCCGGGAGACCCAGTACTTC
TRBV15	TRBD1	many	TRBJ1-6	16	CATSRPPGTVNSPLHF	TGTGCCACCAGCAGGCCTCCCGGGACAGTTAATTCACCCCTCCACTTT
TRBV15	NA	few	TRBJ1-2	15	CATSRGFSENYGYTF	TGTGCCACCAGCAGAGGGTTCTCGGAAAACTATGGCTACACCTTC
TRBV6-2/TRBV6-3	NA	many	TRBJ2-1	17	CASRPLAGPGPYNEQFF	TGTGCCAGCAGACCACTTGCGGGCCCCGGACCGTACAATGAGCAGTTCTTC
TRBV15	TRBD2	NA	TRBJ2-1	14	CATRLAGGRNEQFF	TGTGCCACCAGACTAGCGGGGGGCCGCAATGAGCAGTTCTTC
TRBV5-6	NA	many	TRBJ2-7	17	CASSSLGFGGSSYEQYF	TGTGCCAGCAGCTCCCTCGGGTTCGGGGGAAGCTCCTACGAGCAGTACTTC
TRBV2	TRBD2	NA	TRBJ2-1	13	CASVAGGFDEQFF	TGTGCCAGCGTAGCGGGAGGTTTCGATGAGCAGTTCTTC
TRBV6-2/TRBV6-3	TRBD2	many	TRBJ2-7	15	CASRPGLAGSYEQYF	TGTGCCAGCAGACCCGGACTAGCGGGGTCCTACGAGCAGTACTTC
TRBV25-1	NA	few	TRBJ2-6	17	CASSGSTPDSGANVLTF	TGTGCCAGCAGTGGGTCAACCCCGGATTCTGGGGCCAACGTCCTGACTTTC
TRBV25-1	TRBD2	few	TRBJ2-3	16	CASSERTSGSTDTQYF	TGTGCCAGCAGTGAAAGAACTAGCGGGAGCACAGATACGCAGTATTTT
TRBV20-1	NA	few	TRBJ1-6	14	CSALGSSYNSPLHF	TGCAGTGCTCTCGGGAGCTCCTATAATTCACCCCTCCACTTT
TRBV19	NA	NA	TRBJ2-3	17	CASSSHQGSLVGDTQYF	TGTGCCAGTAGTTCTCATCAGGGTTCTCTGGTAGGAGATACGCAGTATTTT
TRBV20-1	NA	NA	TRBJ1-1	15	CSGNNRKKGNTEAFF	TGCAGTGGGAACAACAGGAAAAAAGGGAACACTGAAGCTTTCTTT
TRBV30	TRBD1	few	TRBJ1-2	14	CAWSAGQRIYGYTF	TGTGCCTGGAGTGCGGGACAGCGGATCTATGGCTACACCTTC
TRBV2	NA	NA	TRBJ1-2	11	CASSEVLGYTF	TGTGCCAGCAGTGAGGTCCTCGGCTACACCTTC
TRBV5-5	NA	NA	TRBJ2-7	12	CASSLVSDEQYF	TGTGCCAGCAGCTTGGTTTCGGACGAGCAGTACTTC
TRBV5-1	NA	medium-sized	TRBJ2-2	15	CASSTRTVNTGELFF	TGCGCCAGCAGCACCCGGACAGTTAACACCGGGGAGCTGTTTTTT
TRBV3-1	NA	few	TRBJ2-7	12	CASSQGSGEQYF	TGTGCCAGCAGCCAAGGCAGTGGGGAGCAGTACTTC
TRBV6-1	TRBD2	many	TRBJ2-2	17	CASSFLSGVANTGELFF	TGTGCCAGCAGCTTCCTTAGCGGGGTAGCAAACACCGGGGAGCTGTTTTTT
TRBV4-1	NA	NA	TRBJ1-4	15	CASSQVGVTNEKLFF	TGCGCCAGCAGCCAAGTTGGGGTAACTAATGAAAAACTGTTTTTT
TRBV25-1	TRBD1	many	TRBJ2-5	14	CASSDPDRGRTQYF	TGTGCCAGCAGTGATCCGGACAGGGGAAGGACCCAGTACTTC